The sequence of this T cell receptor (beta chain) was determined in a study of beta chain features in type 1 diabetes. Background on the study: Age, gender, cell numbers and subset yield matched between patients and controls.

Purities over 98% were achieved in all sorted populations. Notes on the study in general: The cDNA sequencing approach could over-represent high-TCR-expressing cells.

As concerns this clone: Its target is unknown.

Every isolated RNA sample was fully reverse transcribed, so sequencing captured expressed TCRB transcripts. Naive, central memory and regulatory T cell samples averaged about 4 million immunoSEQ reads each. Profiling relied on immunoSEQ multiplex PCR, and the TCRdb table lists in-frame clones only, not all of them. The sample lists about 360,000 clones; roughly 12% were seen once. Trimming removed 2 bases from V and 9 bases from J; junction bases left unmatched: 8. The CDR3 spans 14 residues. CDR1 is SGHRS and CDR2 is YFSETQ in the germline V gene. What was sequenced was naive CD4+ T cells from blood. The chain carries TRBV5-1 and TRBJ2-5; TRBD2 agrees at 9 bases. The clonotype was recovered from a man in his late teens or twenties in good health. In nucleotides, the CDR3 is TGCGCCAGCAGCTTTGGGACTAGCCGAGGGGCCCAGTACTTC. It codes for CASSFGTSRGAQYF.